This T cell receptor beta chain was observed in a study of post-analysis software for immune sequencing data. The wider study: Disease trajectories encompassed relapsing-remitting, secondary progressive and progressive-relapsing multiple sclerosis.

Notes on the study in general: Comparison with controls showed significantly lower normalized Chao1 diversity in multiple sclerosis patients.

Every TCR beta cDNA library bore unique molecular identifiers. TCRdb independently ran MiXCR on the PCR reads; one entry per CDR3 protein. The table includes about 160,000 distinct CDR3 sequences, about 36% detected once. This clonotype was seen more than once but under ten times. Its antigen is still unknown. The CDR3 has 18 residues. Germline CDR1 is DFQATT and CDR2 is SNEGSKA (reference sequence). The germline V and J ends were trimmed by 2 bases and 0 bases, with 20 bases remaining between them. The sample consisted of blood, taken after autologous hematopoietic stem cell transplantation. This receptor was identified in a girl between 5 and 17 years old with multiple sclerosis. The chain carries TRBV20-1 and TRBJ1-5; perhaps TRBD1 as D (5 bases). The CDR3 sequence: CSARSRDPGVYSNQPQHF. The CDR3 region has the DNA TGCAGTGCTAGATCACGGGACCCTGGGGTGTATAGCAATCAGCCCCAGCATTTT.